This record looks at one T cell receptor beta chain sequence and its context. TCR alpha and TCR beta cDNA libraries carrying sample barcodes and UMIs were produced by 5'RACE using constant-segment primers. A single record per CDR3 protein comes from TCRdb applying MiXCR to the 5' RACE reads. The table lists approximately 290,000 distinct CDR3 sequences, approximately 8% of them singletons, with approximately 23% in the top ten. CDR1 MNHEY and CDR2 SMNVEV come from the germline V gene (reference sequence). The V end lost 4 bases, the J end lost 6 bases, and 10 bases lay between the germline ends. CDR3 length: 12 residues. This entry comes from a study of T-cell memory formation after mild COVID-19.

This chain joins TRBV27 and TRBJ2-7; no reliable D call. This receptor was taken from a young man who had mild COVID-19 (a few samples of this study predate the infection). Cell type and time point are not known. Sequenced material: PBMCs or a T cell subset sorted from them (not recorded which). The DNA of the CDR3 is TGTGCCAGCAGTTCCGCTCGTTGCGAGCAGTACGTC. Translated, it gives CASSSARCEQYV.